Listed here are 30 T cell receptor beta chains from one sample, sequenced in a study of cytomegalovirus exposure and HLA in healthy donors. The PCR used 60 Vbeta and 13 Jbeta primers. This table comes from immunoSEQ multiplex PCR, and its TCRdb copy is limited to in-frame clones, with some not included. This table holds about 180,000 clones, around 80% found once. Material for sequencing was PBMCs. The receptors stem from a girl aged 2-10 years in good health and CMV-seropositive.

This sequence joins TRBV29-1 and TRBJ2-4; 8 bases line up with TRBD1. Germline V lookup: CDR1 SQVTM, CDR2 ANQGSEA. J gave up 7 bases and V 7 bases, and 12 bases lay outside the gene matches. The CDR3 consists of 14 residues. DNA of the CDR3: TGCAGCGCGTTGGTACGGGACAGGAGCAACATTCAGTACTTC. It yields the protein CSALVRDRSNIQYF.

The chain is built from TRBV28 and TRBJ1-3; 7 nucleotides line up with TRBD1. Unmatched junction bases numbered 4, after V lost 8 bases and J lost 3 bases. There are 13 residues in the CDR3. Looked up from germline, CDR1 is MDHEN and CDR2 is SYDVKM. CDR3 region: CASLRDSGNTIYF. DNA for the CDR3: TGTGCCAGCCTCCGGGACAGTGGAAACACCATATATTTT.

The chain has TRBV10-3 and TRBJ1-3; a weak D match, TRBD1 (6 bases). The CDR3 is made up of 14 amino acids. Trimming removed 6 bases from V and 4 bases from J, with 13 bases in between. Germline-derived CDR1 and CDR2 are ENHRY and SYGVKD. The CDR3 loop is CAISAGTTGNTIYF. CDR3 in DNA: TGTGCCATCAGCGCCGGGACAACCGGAAACACCATATATTTT.

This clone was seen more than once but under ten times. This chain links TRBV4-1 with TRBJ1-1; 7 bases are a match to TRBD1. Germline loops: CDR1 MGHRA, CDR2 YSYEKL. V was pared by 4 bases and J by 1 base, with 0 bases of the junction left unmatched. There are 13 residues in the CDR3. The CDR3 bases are TGCGCCAGCAGCCGACAGGGGAACACTGAAGCTTTCTTT. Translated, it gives CASSRQGNTEAFF.

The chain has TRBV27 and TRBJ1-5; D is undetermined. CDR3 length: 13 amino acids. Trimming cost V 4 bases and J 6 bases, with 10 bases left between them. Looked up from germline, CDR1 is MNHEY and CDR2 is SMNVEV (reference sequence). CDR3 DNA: TGTGCCAGCAGTTCAGTCCCAAGTCAGCCCCAGCATTTT. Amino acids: CASSSVPSQPQHF.

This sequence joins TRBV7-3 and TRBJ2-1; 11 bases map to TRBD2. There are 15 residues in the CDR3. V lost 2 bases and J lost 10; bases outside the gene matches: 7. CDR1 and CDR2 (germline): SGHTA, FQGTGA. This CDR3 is CASSLGLAGGYEQFF. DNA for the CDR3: TGTGCCAGCAGCTTAGGGCTAGCGGGGGGTTACGAGCAGTTCTTC. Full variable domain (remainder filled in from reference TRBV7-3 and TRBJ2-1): GAGVSQTPSNKVTEKGKYVELRCDPISGHTALYWYRQSLGQGPEFLIYFQGTGAADDSGLPNDRFFAVRPEGSVSTLKIQRTERGDSAVYLCASSLGLAGGYEQFFGPGTRLTVL.

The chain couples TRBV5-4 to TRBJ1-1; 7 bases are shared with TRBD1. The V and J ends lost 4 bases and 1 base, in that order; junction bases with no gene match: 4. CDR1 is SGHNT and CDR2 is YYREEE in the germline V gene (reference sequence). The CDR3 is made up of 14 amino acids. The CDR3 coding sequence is TGTGCCAGCAGCGAGACAGGGAGGAACACTGAAGCTTTCTTT. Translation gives CASSETGRNTEAFF.

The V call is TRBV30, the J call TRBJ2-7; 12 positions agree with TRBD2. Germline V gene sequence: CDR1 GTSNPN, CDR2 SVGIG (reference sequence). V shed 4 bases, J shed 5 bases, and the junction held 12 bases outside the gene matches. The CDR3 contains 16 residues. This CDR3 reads CAWTGVPGLAGDEQYF. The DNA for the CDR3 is TGTGCCTGGACAGGCGTTCCGGGACTAGCGGGCGACGAGCAGTACTTC.

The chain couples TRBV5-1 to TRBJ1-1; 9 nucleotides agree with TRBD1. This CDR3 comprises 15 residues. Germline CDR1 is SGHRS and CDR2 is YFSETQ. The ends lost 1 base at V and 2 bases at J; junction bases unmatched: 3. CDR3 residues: CASSLTDRGNTEAFF. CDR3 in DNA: TGCGCCAGCAGCTTGACGGACAGGGGAAACACTGAAGCTTTCTTT. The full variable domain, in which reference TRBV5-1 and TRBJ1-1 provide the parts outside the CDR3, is KAGVTQTPRYLIKTRGQQVTLSCSPISGHRSVSWYQQTPGQGLQFLFEYFSETQRNKGNFPGRFSGRQFSNSRSEMNVSTLELGDSALYLCASSLTDRGNTEAFFGQGTRLTVV.

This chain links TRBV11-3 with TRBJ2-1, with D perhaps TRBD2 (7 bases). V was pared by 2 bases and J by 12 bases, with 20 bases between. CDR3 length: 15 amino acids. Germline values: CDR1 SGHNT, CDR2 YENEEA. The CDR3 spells CASSLSKEGGGRQFF. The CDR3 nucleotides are TGTGCCAGCAGCTTAAGTAAGGAGGGGGGAGGGAGGCAGTTCTTC.

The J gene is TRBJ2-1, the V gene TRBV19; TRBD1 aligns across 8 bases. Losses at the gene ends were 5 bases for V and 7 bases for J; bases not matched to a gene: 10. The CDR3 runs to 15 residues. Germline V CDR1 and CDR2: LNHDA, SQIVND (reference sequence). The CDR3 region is CASSSRQGIDNEQFF. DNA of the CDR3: TGTGCCAGTAGTTCCCGACAGGGGATTGATAATGAGCAGTTCTTC.

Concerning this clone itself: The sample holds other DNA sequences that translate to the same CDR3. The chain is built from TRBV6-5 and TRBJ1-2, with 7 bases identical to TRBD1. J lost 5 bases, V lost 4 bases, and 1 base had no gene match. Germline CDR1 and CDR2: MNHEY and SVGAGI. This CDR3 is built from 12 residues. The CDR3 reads CASSLQGYGYTF. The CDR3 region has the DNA TGTGCCAGCAGTTTACAGGGGTATGGCTACACCTTC.

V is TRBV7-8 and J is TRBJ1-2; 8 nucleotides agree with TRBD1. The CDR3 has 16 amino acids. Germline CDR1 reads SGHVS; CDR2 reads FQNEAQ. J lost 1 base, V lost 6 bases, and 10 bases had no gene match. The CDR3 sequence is CASRRLRGQVNYGYTF. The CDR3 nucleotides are TGTGCCAGCAGGCGACTCCGGGGACAGGTTAACTATGGCTACACCTTC.

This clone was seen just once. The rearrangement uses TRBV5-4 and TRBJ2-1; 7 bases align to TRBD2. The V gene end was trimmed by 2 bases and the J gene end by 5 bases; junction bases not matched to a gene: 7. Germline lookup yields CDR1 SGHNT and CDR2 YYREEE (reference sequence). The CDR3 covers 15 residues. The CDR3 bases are TGTGCCAGCAGCTTTGCTAGCGGAAAGAACAATGAGCAGTTCTTC. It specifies CASSFASGKNNEQFF.

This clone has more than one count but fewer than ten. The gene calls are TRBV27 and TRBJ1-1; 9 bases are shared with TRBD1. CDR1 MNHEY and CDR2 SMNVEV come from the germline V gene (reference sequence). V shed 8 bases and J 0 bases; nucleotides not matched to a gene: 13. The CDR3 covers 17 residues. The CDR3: CASHESYRGPMNTEAFF. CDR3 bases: TGTGCCAGCCACGAGTCCTACAGGGGGCCAATGAACACTGAAGCTTTCTTT.

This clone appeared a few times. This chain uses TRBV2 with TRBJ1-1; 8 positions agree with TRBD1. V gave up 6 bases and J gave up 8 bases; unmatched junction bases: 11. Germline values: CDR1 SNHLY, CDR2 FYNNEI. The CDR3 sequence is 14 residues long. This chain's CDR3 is CASSVTGAPSEAFF. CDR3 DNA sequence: TGTGCCAGCAGCGTGACAGGGGCCCCCTCCGAAGCTTTCTTT.

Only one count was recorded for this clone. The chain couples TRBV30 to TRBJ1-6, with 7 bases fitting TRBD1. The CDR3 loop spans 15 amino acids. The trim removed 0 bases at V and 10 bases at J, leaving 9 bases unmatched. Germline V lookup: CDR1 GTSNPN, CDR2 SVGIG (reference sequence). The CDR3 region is CAWSVLTGDGSPLHF. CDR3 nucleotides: TGTGCCTGGAGTGTACTAACAGGGGATGGCTCACCCCTCCACTTT.

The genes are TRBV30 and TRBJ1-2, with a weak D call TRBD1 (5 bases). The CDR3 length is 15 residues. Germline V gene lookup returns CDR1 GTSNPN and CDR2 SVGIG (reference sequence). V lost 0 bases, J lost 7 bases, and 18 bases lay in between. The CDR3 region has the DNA TGTGCCTGGAGTGTATATGGCAGGGAAAGGGGTGGCTACACCTTC. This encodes CAWSVYGRERGGYTF.

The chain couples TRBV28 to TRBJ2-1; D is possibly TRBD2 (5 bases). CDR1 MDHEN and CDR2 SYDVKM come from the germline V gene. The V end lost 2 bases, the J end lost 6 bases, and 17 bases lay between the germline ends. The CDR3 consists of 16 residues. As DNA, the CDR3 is TGTGCCAGCAGTTTAGGGGTCGGACTTGCCCCCAATGAGCAGTTCTTC. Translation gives CASSLGVGLAPNEQFF.

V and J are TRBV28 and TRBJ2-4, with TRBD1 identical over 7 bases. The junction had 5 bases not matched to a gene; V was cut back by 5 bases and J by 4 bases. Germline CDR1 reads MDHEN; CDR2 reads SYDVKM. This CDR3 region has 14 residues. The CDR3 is CASSRTGEKNIQYF. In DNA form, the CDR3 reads TGTGCCAGCAGTCGTACAGGGGAGAAAAACATTCAGTACTTC.

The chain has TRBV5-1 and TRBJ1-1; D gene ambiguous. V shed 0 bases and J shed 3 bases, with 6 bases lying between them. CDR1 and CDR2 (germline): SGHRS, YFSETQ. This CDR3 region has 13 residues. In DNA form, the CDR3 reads TGCGCCAGCAGCTTGGAAATCTACACTGAAGCTTTCTTT. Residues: CASSLEIYTEAFF. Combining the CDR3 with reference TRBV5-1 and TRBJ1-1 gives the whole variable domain KAGVTQTPRYLIKTRGQQVTLSCSPISGHRSVSWYQQTPGQGLQFLFEYFSETQRNKGNFPGRFSGRQFSNSRSEMNVSTLELGDSALYLCASSLEIYTEAFFGQGTRLTVV.

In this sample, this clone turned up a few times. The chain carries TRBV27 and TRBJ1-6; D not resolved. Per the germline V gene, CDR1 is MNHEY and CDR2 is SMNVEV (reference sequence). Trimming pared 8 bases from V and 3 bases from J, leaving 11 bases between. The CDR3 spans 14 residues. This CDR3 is CASAERSYNSPLHF. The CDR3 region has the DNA TGTGCCAGCGCGGAGCGGAGCTATAATTCACCCCTCCACTTT.

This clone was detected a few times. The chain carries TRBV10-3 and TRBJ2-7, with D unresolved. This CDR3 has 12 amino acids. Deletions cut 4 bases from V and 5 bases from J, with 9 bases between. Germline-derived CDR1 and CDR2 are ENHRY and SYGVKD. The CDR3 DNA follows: TGTGCCATCAGTGTATGGCAGGACGAGCAGTACTTC. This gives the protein CAISVWQDEQYF.

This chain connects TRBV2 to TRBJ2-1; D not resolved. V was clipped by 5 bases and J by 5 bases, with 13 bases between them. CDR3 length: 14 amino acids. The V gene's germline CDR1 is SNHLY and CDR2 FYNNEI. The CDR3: CASSFTRLDNEQFF. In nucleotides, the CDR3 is TGTGCCAGCAGTTTTACGAGGTTGGACAATGAGCAGTTCTTC.

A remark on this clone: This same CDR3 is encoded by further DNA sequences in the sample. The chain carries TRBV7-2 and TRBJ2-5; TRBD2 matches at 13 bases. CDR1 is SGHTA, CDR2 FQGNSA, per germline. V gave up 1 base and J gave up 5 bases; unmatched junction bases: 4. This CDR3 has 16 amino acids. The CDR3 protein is CASSLVGTSGKETQYF. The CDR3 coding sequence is TGTGCCAGCAGCTTAGTCGGGACTAGCGGGAAGGAGACCCAGTACTTC.

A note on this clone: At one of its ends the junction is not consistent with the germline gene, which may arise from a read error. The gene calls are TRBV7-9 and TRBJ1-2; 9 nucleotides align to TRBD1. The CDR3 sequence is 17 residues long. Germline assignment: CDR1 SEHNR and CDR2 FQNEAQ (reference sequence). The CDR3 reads CASTLGAWDRDNYGYTF. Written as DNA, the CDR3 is TGTGCCAGCACCTTAGGAGCCTGGGACAGGGATAACTATGGCTACACCTTC.

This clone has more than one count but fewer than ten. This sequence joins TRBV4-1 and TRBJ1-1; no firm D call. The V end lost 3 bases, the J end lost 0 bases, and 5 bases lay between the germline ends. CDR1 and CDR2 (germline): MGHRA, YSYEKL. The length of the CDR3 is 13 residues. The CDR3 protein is CASSHVMNTEAFF. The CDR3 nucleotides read TGCGCCAGCAGCCATGTTATGAACACTGAAGCTTTCTTT.

CDR3 loop: CASSYSGLNTEAFF. CDR3 DNA sequence: TGTGCCAGCAGCTATTCAGGGTTGAACACTGAAGCTTTCTTT. The genes are TRBV7-9 and TRBJ1-1, with D maybe TRBD1 (5 bases). The V and J ends lost 4 bases and 0 bases respectively, with 9 bases between them. Germline CDR1 SEHNR, CDR2 FQNEAQ (reference sequence). The CDR3 is 14 amino acids.

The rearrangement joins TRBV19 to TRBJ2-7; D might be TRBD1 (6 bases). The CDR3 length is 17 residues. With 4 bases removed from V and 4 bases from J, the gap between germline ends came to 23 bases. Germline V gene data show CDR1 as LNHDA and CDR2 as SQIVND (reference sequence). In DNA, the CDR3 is TGTGCCAGTAGTACCTTGTCTACAGGGTCTTACCTATACGAGCAGTACTTC. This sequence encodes CASSTLSTGSYLYEQYF.

The CDR3 here is CAWKSFGDRVCQPQHF. The CDR3 nucleotides are TGTGCCTGGAAGTCGTTCGGAGACAGGGTCTGTCAGCCCCAGCATTTT. The chain combines TRBV30 with TRBJ1-5; 7 nucleotides agree with TRBD1. Unmatched junction bases numbered 15, after V lost 4 bases and J lost 6 bases. Germline loops: CDR1 GTSNPN, CDR2 SVGIG (reference sequence). The CDR3 length is 16 residues.